The 5 T cell receptor beta chains below all came from one sample that was sequenced in a study of blood T cell repertoires in COVID-19. TCRdb keeps only in-frame clones here, not all; method: immunoSEQ multiplex PCR. The sample carries around 300,000 clones, approximately 90% recorded once. The material sequenced was peripheral blood. The receptors here all came from a woman aged 30 to 39 with COVID-19, enrolled during active disease.

The chain uses TRBV6-5 and TRBJ2-1; 14 bases line up with TRBD2. Germline lookup yields CDR1 MNHEY and CDR2 SVGAGI. V shed 6 bases and J 8 bases; nucleotides not matched to a gene: 3. The CDR3 is 14 amino acids. This CDR3 reads CASRGLAGADEQFF. DNA for the CDR3: TGTGCCAGCAGGGGACTAGCGGGAGCGGATGAGCAGTTCTTC.

The chain combines TRBV2 with TRBJ1-2, with TRBD1 identical over 9 bases. With 4 bases clipped from V and 6 bases from J, the junction kept 21 bases outside the gene matches. This CDR3 region has 19 residues. Germline CDR1 and CDR2: SNHLY and FYNNEI. Here the CDR3 reads CASSGLDLPRGDRENGYTF. As DNA, the CDR3 is TGTGCCAGCAGTGGGTTAGACCTCCCTAGAGGGGACAGGGAGAATGGCTACACCTTC.

The V call is TRBV20-1, the J call TRBJ2-1; TRBD2 matches at 10 bases. The V gene end was trimmed by 3 bases and the J gene end by 5 bases; junction bases not matched to a gene: 10. Germline V CDR1 and CDR2: DFQATT, SNEGSKA (reference sequence). This CDR3 comprises 16 residues. DNA for the CDR3: TGCAGTGCTAGTGGGGGGCTAGCGGGAGTTCACAATGAGCAGTTCTTC. It is translated as CSASGGLAGVHNEQFF.

The chain links TRBV10-3 to TRBJ2-3; 9 bases are a match to TRBD2. Germline V lookup: CDR1 ENHRY, CDR2 SYGVKD. V lost 6 bases to trimming and J lost 2 bases; unmatched junction nucleotides: 6. The CDR3 covers 15 residues. Here the CDR3 DNA reads TGTGCCATCAGGCGGGCTAGCGGGGCCACAGATACGCAGTATTTT. Protein sequence: CAIRRASGATDTQYF.

This clone was recorded only once. V and J are TRBV3-1 (or the pseudogene TRBV3-2) and TRBJ2-2; no clear D. The CDR3 consists of 14 residues. V was clipped by 1 base and J by 1 base, with 4 bases between them. Germline V gene lookup returns CDR1 LGHDT and CDR2 YNNKEL (reference sequence). CDR3 loop: CASSQARNTGELFF. The CDR3 bases are TGTGCCAGCAGCCAAGCCCGGAACACCGGGGAGCTGTTTTTT.